This is a list of T cell receptor beta chains from one sample in a study of PD-L1 blockade in urothelial cancer. TCRdb's copy holds only in-frame clones and misses some; the assay was immunoSEQ multiplex PCR. The sample lists more than 45,000 clones, around 85% occurring once. The input for sequencing was PBMCs, taken around atezolizumab (anti-PD-L1) treatment. These TCRs come from a man in his sixties with urothelial cancer. The CDR3 runs from the conserved cysteine through the conserved F or W. The D gene is left open where the match is weak. Rows give clone size only sometimes, using once, few, many, or a class for an expanded clone.

size	D	V	J	CDR3	DNA
few	.	TRBV10-3	TRBJ1-2	CAIRLQRGGIFYGYTF	TGTGCCATCCGTTTGCAGAGGGGGGGAATCTTCTATGGCTACACCTTC
.	TRBD1	TRBV19	TRBJ2-7	CASSTTPGQSYEQYF	TGTGCCAGTAGCACCACACCGGGACAGTCCTACGAGCAGTACTTC
.	.	TRBV9	TRBJ2-5	CASSVGGGRETQYF	TGTGCCAGCAGCGTAGGGGGGGGCAGGGAGACCCAGTACTTC
.	.	TRBV6-5	TRBJ1-3	CASSYSGGRGNTIYF	TGTGCCAGCAGTTACTCAGGAGGGAGAGGAAACACCATATATTTT
.	TRBD1	TRBV7-2	TRBJ1-6	CASSSETGGLWPLHF	TGTGCCAGCAGCTCTGAGACAGGGGGACTTTGGCCCCTCCACTTT
.	TRBD1	TRBV14	TRBJ2-1	CASSRLRDRDNEQFF	TGTGCCAGCAGCCGCCTCAGGGACAGAGACAATGAGCAGTTCTTC
.	.	TRBV6-5	TRBJ1-4	CASGPGWGNEKLFF	TGTGCCAGCGGCCCGGGGTGGGGTAATGAAAAACTGTTTTTT
once	TRBD1	TRBV7-2	TRBJ2-1	CASSAGTGVLNEQFF	TGTGCCAGCAGCGCCGGGACAGGGGTTTTGAATGAGCAGTTCTTC
.	TRBD2	TRBV27	TRBJ2-3	CASSLRTSITQYF	TGTGCCAGCAGTCTGAGGACTAGCATTACGCAGTATTTT
.	.	TRBV11-3	TRBJ2-5	CASSFRFRETQYF	TGTGCCAGCAGCTTTCGGTTCAGGGAGACCCAGTACTTC
.	TRBD1	TRBV6-5	TRBJ1-4	CASSLQGLENEKLFF	TGTGCCAGCAGTCTACAGGGGCTCGAAAATGAAAAACTGTTTTTT
.	.	TRBV6-1	TRBJ1-1	CASSEGPPPRNTEAFF	TGTGCCAGCAGTGAGGGCCCCCCTCCCAGGAACACTGAAGCTTTCTTT
.	.	TRBV4-1	TRBJ1-5	CASSHYPNNQPQHF	TGCGCCAGCAGCCATTACCCTAACAATCAGCCCCAGCATTTT
.	TRBD1	TRBV28	TRBJ1-4	CASRPGGRTGGEKLFF	TGTGCCAGCAGGCCGGGGGGGAGGACAGGGGGTGAAAAACTGTTTTTT
once	.	TRBV30	TRBJ1-2	CALTGLLTDGYTF	TGTGCCTTGACGGGACTACTGACGGATGGCTACACCTTC
.	.	TRBV5-1	TRBJ1-1	CASSLGQRPDTEAFF	TGCGCCAGCAGCTTGGGGCAGCGCCCAGACACTGAAGCTTTCTTT
.	.	TRBV4-3	TRBJ2-1	CASSQDFAGSEFF	TGCGCCAGCAGCCAAGATTTTGCGGGGAGTGAGTTCTTC
.	.	TRBV5-1	TRBJ2-3	CASSSGGTDTQYF	TGCGCCAGCAGCTCCGGAGGAACAGATACGCAGTATTTT
.	.	TRBV7-3	TRBJ2-7	CASSLSSTGMGEQYF	TGTGCCAGCAGCTTAAGTTCCACAGGGATGGGCGAGCAGTACTTC
.	TRBD2	TRBV30	TRBJ2-1	CAWSGASGAPEQFF	TGTGCCTGGAGTGGGGCTAGCGGGGCCCCTGAGCAGTTCTTC
.	.	TRBV7-2	TRBJ2-2	CASSRLQGYTGELFF	TGTGCCAGCAGCCGACTACAGGGATACACCGGGGAGCTGTTTTTT
few	TRBD2	TRBV7-2	TRBJ2-2	CASSHKPGLHANTGELFF	TGTGCCAGCAGCCACAAGCCGGGACTACACGCGAACACCGGGGAGCTGTTTTTT
.	.	TRBV30	TRBJ1-5	CAWSEASNPPQHF	TGTGCCTGGAGTGAAGCGAGCAATCCGCCCCAGCATTTT
.	.	TRBV7-7	TRBJ2-5	CASSPDSQETQYF	TGTGCTAGCAGCCCGGACAGCCAAGAGACCCAGTACTTC
.	.	TRBV7-3	TRBJ2-7	CASSLTGQGGSEQYF	TGTGCCAGCAGCTTAACCGGCCAGGGGGGTAGCGAGCAGTACTTC
.	TRBD2	TRBV11-2	TRBJ2-1	CASSAGGPNEQFF	TGTGCCAGCTCAGCGGGGGGGCCCAATGAGCAGTTCTTC
.	TRBD2	TRBV19	TRBJ2-2	CASSREGLSNTGELFF	TGTGCCAGTAGTCGGGAGGGCCTTTCGAACACCGGGGAGCTGTTTTTT